This entry features one TCR beta chain sequence. No cognate antigen has been identified for it. One base away there is no much larger clone; base qualities are not given. These data originate in a study of T cells after somatic rescue of genetic block (dated by TCRdb to about 2020). With respect to the entire study: The study assessed how robust, over the long term, a T-cell system was when the system had developed through somatic rescue of a genetic block in T-cell development.

The germline V gene supplies CDR1 MDHEN and CDR2 SYDVKM. Measured from the cysteine to the phenylalanine, the CDR3 is 15 residues long. Kept here is only the CDR3 DNA, which spans 45 bases and is read in frame from base 1. Trimming removed 8 bases from V and 5 bases from J, leaving 21 bases between the germline ends. Receptor libraries were prepared by the immunoSEQ multiplex PCR assay. In TCRdb, the immuneACCESS table is reduced to in-frame sequences with V and J assigned. These tables do not hold every clone; where another copy was compared, an unresolved V gene accounts for under half, and the others remain unexplained. Across this sample there are 65,000 to 70,000 clones, with 92% seen only once. About 2.7% of the sample goes to the ten largest clones.

The chain links TRBV28 with TRBJ1-2, with a weak D call of TRBD1 (5 bases match). This TCR was sampled from a man aged 35-49 years. The sequencing input was peripheral blood mononuclear cells (PBMCs). The base sequence is TGTGCCAGCGGCGTAAACGGGGGATTTATGTATGGCTACACCTTC. Its product reads: CASGVNGGFMYGYTF.